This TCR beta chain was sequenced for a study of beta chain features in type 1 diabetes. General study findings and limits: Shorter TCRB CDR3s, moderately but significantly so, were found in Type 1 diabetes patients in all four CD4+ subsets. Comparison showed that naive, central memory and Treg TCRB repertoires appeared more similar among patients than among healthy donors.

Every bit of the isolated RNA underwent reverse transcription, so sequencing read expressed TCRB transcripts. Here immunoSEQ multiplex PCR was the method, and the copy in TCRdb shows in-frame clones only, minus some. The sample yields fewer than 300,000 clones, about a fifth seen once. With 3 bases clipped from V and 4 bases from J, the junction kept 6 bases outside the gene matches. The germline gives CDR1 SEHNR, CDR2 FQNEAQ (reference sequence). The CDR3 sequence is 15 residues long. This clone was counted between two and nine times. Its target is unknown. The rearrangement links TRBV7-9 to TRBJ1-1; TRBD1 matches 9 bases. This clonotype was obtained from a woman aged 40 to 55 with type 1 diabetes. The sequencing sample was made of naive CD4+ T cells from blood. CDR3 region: CASSFWTGASTEAFF. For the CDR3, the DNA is TGTGCCAGCAGCTTTTGGACAGGGGCAAGCACTGAAGCTTTCTTT.